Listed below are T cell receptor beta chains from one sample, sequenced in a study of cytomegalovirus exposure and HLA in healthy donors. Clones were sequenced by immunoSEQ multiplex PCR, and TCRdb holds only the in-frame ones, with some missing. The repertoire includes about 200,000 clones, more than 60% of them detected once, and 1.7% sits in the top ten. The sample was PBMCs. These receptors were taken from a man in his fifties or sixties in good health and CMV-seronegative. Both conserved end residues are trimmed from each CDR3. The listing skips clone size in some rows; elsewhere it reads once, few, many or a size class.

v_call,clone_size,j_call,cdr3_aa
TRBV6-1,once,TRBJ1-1,ASILGQGKVGEAF
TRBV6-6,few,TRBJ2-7,ASSYRQGYEQY
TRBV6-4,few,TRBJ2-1,ASRLSGSSNEQF
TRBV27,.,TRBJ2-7,ASSSPDRLIYEQY
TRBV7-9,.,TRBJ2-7,ASSSGGGDEQY
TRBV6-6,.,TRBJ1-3,ASSYSPGSSGNTIY
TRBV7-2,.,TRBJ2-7,ASSLAGGLGLEQY
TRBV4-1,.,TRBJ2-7,ASSPNVTWGLRREQY
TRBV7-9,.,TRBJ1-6,ASSPDSPGVRSPLH
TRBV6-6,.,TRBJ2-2,ASRTIQVSNTGELF
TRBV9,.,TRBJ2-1,ASSPNGGNLNEQF
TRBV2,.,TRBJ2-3,ASSEGFVANTDTQY
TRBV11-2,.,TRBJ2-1,ASSLRLDSSYNEQF
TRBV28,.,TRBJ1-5,ASSLRTGGNQPQH
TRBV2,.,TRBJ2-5,ASSLWRQY
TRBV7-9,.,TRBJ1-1,ASSPRGGGSLTAEAF
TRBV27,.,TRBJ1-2,ASSLDWGQRGYT
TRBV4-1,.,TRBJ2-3,ASSQLTGSLPSTDTQY
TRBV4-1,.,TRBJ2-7,ASSQDLGGVDMGSYEQY
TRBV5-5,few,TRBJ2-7,ASSLGTSGRREQY
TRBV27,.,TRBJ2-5,ASSLNSQETQY
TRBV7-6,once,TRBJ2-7,ASSRGTGGEQY
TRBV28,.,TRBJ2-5,ASSLSLAGDTGAQY
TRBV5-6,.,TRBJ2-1,ASSLTSSPYNEQF
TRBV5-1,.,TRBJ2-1,ASSGTRNNEQF
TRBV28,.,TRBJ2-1,ASSLGQYVNEQF
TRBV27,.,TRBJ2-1,ASSLSGTGYYNEQF
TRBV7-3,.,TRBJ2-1,ASSPAPGLAGGEQF
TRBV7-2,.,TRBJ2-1,ASSTGGTLREQF
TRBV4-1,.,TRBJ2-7,ASSQEQGAYEQY
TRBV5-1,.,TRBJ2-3,ASSLAVAGGTDTQY
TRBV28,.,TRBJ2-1,ASSFSGQGDPEQF
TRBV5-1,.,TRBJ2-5,ASSLGGGGGQETQY
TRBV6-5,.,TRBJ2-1,ASSYQTTGLNEQF
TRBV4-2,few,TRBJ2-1,ASSQEPKGTSGRKASYNEQF
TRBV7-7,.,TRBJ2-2,ASSLGSSGNTGELF
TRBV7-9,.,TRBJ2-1,ASSPPYPVQRGEQF
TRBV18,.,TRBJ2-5,ASSQTTGGMETQY
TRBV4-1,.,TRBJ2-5,ASSQDDTSRETQY
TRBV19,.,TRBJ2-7,ASSDQGYHEQY
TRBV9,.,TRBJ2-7,ASSVGAGNTYEQY